Included here is one T cell receptor beta chain sequence, with context. Its antigen is still unknown. Profiled with immunoSEQ multiplex PCR; TCRdb holds only in-frame clones, not every one. The data show about 84,000 clones, with 89% seen just once and less than 0.2% held by the top ten. This specimen belongs to a study of OX40 agonist ivuxolimab in advanced cancers. About the study: Each patient was given ivuxolimab into a vein every 2 weeks, at 0.01 to 10 mg/kg. One patient with hepatocellular carcinoma and two with cutaneous melanoma, three in all, had partial responses.

General observations from the study: Certain nonresponders additionally had low normalized T-cell clonal expansion. Expanded clones were, on average, more numerous in CD8+ T cells than in CD4+.

The sequencing used CD4+ or CD8+ T cells sorted from blood, collected in a trial of the OX40 agonist ivuxolimab. The sequence was obtained from an adult with an advanced solid tumor such as melanoma, head and neck, liver or kidney cancer.

CDR3 nucleotides: TGTGCCAGTACCCCGGACAGGGCCCCCCAGGGGCAGTTCTTC. It specifies CASTPDRAPQGQFF. The chain uses TRBV19 and TRBJ2-1, with TRBD1 matching 8 bases. Germline trimming cut 7 bases from V and 12 bases from J; bases unmatched to any gene: 14. This CDR3 is built from 14 residues. CDR1 is LNHDA, CDR2 SQIVND, per germline (reference sequence).